The rows below give T cell receptor beta chains drawn from one sample of a study of blood T cells in healthy people across ages. Via MiXCR, TCRdb re-called the 5' RACE reads, giving one row per CDR3 protein. In the table there are about 1,000,000 distinct CDR3 sequences, 45% of which are singletons. Sequencing was performed on blood. The source is a woman in her sixties in good health. The CDR3 runs from the conserved cysteine through the conserved F or W. Each record gives: D gene, V gene, J gene, clone size, CDR3 DNA, CDR3 protein. A D gene is named only where the DNA matches it firmly. Not every row has a clone size; where given, it reads once, few, many or a size class.

d_gene: .; v_gene: TRBV20-1; j_gene: TRBJ2-1; abundance: .; CDR3nt: TGCAGTGCTCCCCCGGCGAGCTCCTACAATGAGCAGTTCTTC; CDR3aa: CSAPPASSYNEQFF
d_gene: .; v_gene: TRBV20-1; j_gene: TRBJ2-7; abundance: .; CDR3nt: TGCAGTGCTTCCCTAGTCACCTACGAGCAGTACTTC; CDR3aa: CSASLVTYEQYF
d_gene: .; v_gene: TRBV9; j_gene: TRBJ2-2; abundance: .; CDR3nt: TGTGCCAGCAGTGCCCAGGGGAACACCTTCGGGGAGCTGTTTTTT; CDR3aa: CASSAQGNTFGELFF
d_gene: .; v_gene: TRBV27; j_gene: TRBJ1-4; abundance: .; CDR3nt: TGTGCCAGCGCGCCCAGGGGTCAGACTAATGAAAAACTGTTTTTT; CDR3aa: CASAPRGQTNEKLFF
d_gene: .; v_gene: TRBV27; j_gene: TRBJ2-7; abundance: .; CDR3nt: TGTGCCAGCAGTTCGGTCGACGAGCAGTACTTC; CDR3aa: CASSSVDEQYF
d_gene: TRBD2; v_gene: TRBV20-1; j_gene: TRBJ2-1; abundance: .; CDR3nt: TGCAGTGCTAGTCAGCGGGGTCCGAGGAATGAGCAGTTCTTC; CDR3aa: CSASQRGPRNEQFF
d_gene: .; v_gene: TRBV6-5; j_gene: TRBJ2-1; abundance: .; CDR3nt: TGTGCCAGCAGTTATTGGCAGGGGAACCTTTACAATGAGCAGTTCTTC; CDR3aa: CASSYWQGNLYNEQFF
d_gene: TRBD1; v_gene: TRBV14; j_gene: TRBJ2-1; abundance: .; CDR3nt: TGTGCCAGCAGCCAAGATGCCGGGACAGGGACAGAGACCCAGTTCTTC; CDR3aa: CASSQDAGTGTETQFF
d_gene: .; v_gene: TRBV12-3/TRBV12-4; j_gene: TRBJ2-3; abundance: many; CDR3nt: TGTGCCAGCAGTTTCGGGGCAGATACGCAGTATTTT; CDR3aa: CASSFGADTQYF
d_gene: .; v_gene: TRBV7-8; j_gene: TRBJ2-1; abundance: once; CDR3nt: TGTACCAGCAGCAAAAGTATCTCTGCGGACAATGAGCAGTTCTTC; CDR3aa: CTSSKSISADNEQFF
d_gene: .; v_gene: TRBV6-5; j_gene: TRBJ2-7; abundance: .; CDR3nt: TGTGCCAGCAGTTACTCGATAGGGAAGGCCTACGAGCAGTACTTC; CDR3aa: CASSYSIGKAYEQYF